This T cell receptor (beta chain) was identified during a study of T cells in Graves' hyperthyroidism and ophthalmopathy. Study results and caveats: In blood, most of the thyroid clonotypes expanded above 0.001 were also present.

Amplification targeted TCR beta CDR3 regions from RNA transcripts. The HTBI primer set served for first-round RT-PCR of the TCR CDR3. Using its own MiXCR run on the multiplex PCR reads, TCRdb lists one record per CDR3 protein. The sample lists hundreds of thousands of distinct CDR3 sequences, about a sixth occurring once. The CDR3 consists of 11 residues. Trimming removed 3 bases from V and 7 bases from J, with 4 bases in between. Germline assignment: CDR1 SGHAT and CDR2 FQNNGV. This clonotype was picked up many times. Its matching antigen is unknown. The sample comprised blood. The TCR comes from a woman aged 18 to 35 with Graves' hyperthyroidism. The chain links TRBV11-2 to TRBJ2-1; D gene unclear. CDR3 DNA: TGTGCCAGCAGCTTTAGAAATGAGCAGTTCTTC. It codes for CASSFRNEQFF.